The 28 T cell receptor beta chains below were found in one sample sequenced in a study of blood T cells in healthy people across ages. The second PCR ran roughly 7 to 12 cycles with a sample-barcoded 5' primer and J-beta primers. TCRdb itself ran the 5' RACE reads through MiXCR, one entry per CDR3 protein. The data contain roughly 1,100,000 distinct CDR3 sequences, 25% of them seen just once; the ten biggest clones take up about 0.72%. These data were likewise used in another study, on T cells of mothers and their children.

The sequenced sample was blood. The source is a girl aged 2 to 9 in good health.

Only a few counts were recorded for this clonotype. The chain links TRBV6-6 to TRBJ1-2; D perhaps matches TRBD1 (5 bases). This CDR3 is built from 13 residues. Germline loops: CDR1 MNHNY, CDR2 SVGAGI (reference sequence). V was shortened by 8 bases and J by 8 bases, with 18 bases between the two germline ends. CDR3 amino acids: CASAPRGGDGYTF. In DNA, the CDR3 is TGTGCCAGCGCTCCCCGAGGAGGGGACGGCTACACCTTC.

The rearrangement links TRBV5-1 to TRBJ2-1; D is uncertain. Trimming shortened V by 3 bases and J by 5 bases, and 21 bases separated the two germline ends. The CDR3 runs 17 residues. From germline, CDR1 is SGHRS and CDR2 YFSETQ. CDR3 sequence reads: CASSSRRTHQQHNEQFF. CDR3 bases: TGCGCCAGCAGCTCGCGGAGAACTCACCAACAACACAATGAGCAGTTCTTC. Full variable domain (outside the CDR3, taken from reference TRBV5-1 and TRBJ2-1): KAGVTQTPRYLIKTRGQQVTLSCSPISGHRSVSWYQQTPGQGLQFLFEYFSETQRNKGNFPGRFSGRQFSNSRSEMNVSTLELGDSALYLCASSSRRTHQQHNEQFFGPGTRLTVL.

This rearrangement joins TRBV28 to TRBJ2-1; 7 bases line up with TRBD2. The DNA matches TRBJ2-5 better at its end, which makes the J call doubtful. Germline V CDR1 and CDR2: MDHEN, SYDVKM. This CDR3 has 14 amino acids. The CDR3 here is CASSPTSLGETQYF. The CDR3 region has the DNA TGTGCCAGCAGTCCGACTAGCTTGGGGGAGACCCAGTACTTC.

This chain links TRBV6-6 with TRBJ1-5, with a tentative D call TRBD1 (6 bases). With 10 bases removed from V and 6 bases from J, the gap between germline ends came to 13 bases. Germline CDR1 reads MNHNY; CDR2 reads SVGAGI (reference sequence). The CDR3 covers 12 residues. CDR3 region: CATTQGIQPQHF. CDR3 DNA: TGTGCCACCACTCAGGGGATTCAGCCCCAGCATTTT.

In regard to this clonotype: A junction end diverges from the germline sequence, so it may reflect a read error. The chain uses TRBV20-1 and TRBJ2-3; 8 bases align to TRBD2. The CDR3 has 15 amino acids. Germline assignment: CDR1 DFQATT and CDR2 SNEGSKA (reference sequence). CDR3 amino acids: CSAQRSGGAKDMQYF. For the CDR3, the DNA is TGCAGTGCCCAGAGGTCGGGGGGGGCGAAAGATATGCAGTATTTT.

There are a few counts of this clonotype. This chain uses TRBV27 with TRBJ2-7, with a tentative D call TRBD1 (6 bases). The germline V and J ends were trimmed by 4 bases and 7 bases, with 8 bases remaining between them. The V gene's germline CDR1 is MNHEY and CDR2 SMNVEV (reference sequence). The CDR3 is made up of 11 amino acids. Written as DNA, the CDR3 is TGTGCCAGCAGTTCTCAGGGGGAGCAGTACTTC. Amino acids: CASSSQGEQYF.

The gene calls are TRBV7-9 and TRBJ2-7, with a possible D match to TRBD1 (5 bases). The germline V gene encodes CDR1 SEHNR and CDR2 FQNEAQ (reference sequence). The CDR3 has 14 residues. Deletions cut 7 bases from V and 0 bases from J, with 13 bases between. The CDR3 nucleotides are TGTGCCAGCACCCTCGACAGATTCTCCTACGAGCAGTACTTC. It yields the protein CASTLDRFSYEQYF.

The V gene is TRBV6-5, the J gene TRBJ2-4, with 12 bases fitting TRBD2. Trimming cost V 4 bases and J 3 bases; bases outside gene matches: 4. Germline loops: CDR1 MNHEY, CDR2 SVGAGI. CDR3 length equals 16 residues. CDR3 amino acids: CASSSRTSGNKNIQYF. CDR3 DNA sequence: TGTGCCAGCAGTTCCCGGACTAGCGGGAACAAAAACATTCAGTACTTC.

This clonotype was counted only a few times. The junction departs from germline at one end; a sequencing error may be responsible. The genes are TRBV10-3 and TRBJ2-1; 7 bases agree with TRBD2. There are 12 residues in the CDR3. The germline gives CDR1 ENHRY, CDR2 SYGVKD. The CDR3 DNA is TGTGCCATCATTTCCCCTAGCGGAACTAAGTACTTC. Protein: CAIISPSGTKYF.

The genes are TRBV4-1 and TRBJ1-1; D gene unclear. The germline V gene encodes CDR1 MGHRA and CDR2 YSYEKL. This CDR3 spans 12 amino acids. Trimming cost V 6 bases and J 4 bases, with 9 bases left between them. The CDR3 reads CASRSQVTEAFF. CDR3 coding DNA: TGCGCCAGCAGGAGTCAAGTCACTGAAGCTTTCTTT.

V usage is TRBV29-1 and J usage is TRBJ2-6; D gene ambiguous. Trimming pared 6 bases from V and 2 bases from J, leaving 11 bases between. CDR3 length: 14 residues. Germline assignment: CDR1 SQVTM and CDR2 ANQGSEA. The CDR3 sequence: CSVIDPAGANVLTF. The CDR3 DNA follows: TGCAGCGTAATAGATCCCGCTGGGGCCAACGTCCTGACTTTC.

DNA for the CDR3: TGCAGTGCTAGCGAAGGACAGGGCCGAACCTACGAGCAGTACTTC. Translation: CSASEGQGRTYEQYF. The chain employs TRBV20-1 and TRBJ2-5; 8 positions match TRBD1. The J call may be in error: the DNA end matches TRBJ2-7 better. Germline CDR1 DFQATT, CDR2 SNEGSKA (reference sequence). The CDR3 length is 15 residues.

This clonotype was seen a handful of times. The chain is built from TRBV7-2 and TRBJ1-4; 7 bases fit TRBD1. The trim removed 6 bases at V and 6 bases at J, leaving 7 bases unmatched. Germline loops: CDR1 SGHTA, CDR2 FQGNSA. The CDR3 runs 14 residues. CDR3 in DNA: TGTGCCAGCAGACCGACAGGGAGGGATGAAAAACTGTTTTTT. Its translation: CASRPTGRDEKLFF. The entire variable domain, with the rest obtained from reference TRBV7-2 and TRBJ1-4, is as follows: GAGVSQSPSNKVTEKGKDVELRCDPISGHTALYWYRQSLGQGLEFLIYFQGNSAPDKSGLPSDRFSAERTGGSVSTLTIQRTQQEDSAVYLCASRPTGRDEKLFFGSGTQLSVL.

The V gene is TRBV12-3 or TRBV12-4, the J gene TRBJ2-1; 9 bases map to TRBD2. Germline trimming cut 6 bases from V and 4 bases from J; bases unmatched to any gene: 7. The CDR3 runs to 15 residues. The CDR3 coding sequence is TGTGCCAGCAGGCCAGCGGGGGGCCAATACAATGAGCAGTTCTTC. Its protein product is CASRPAGGQYNEQFF.

This chain uses TRBV11-2 with TRBJ2-7; D ambiguous. The ends were cut back, 1 base at V and 0 bases at J, with 7 bases in the middle. Germline assignment: CDR1 SGHAT and CDR2 FQNNGV. This CDR3 is 14 amino acids long. CDR3 DNA: TGTGCCAGCAGCTTAGCAGCCCTCTCCTACGAGCAGTACTTC. Protein product: CASSLAALSYEQYF.

The V and J genes are TRBV20-1 and TRBJ2-5, with unresolved D. The end of the DNA aligns better with TRBJ2-7, so the J call may be wrong. The CDR3 is made up of 13 amino acids. CDR1 and CDR2 (germline): DFQATT, SNEGSKA (reference sequence). The CDR3 nucleotides are TGCAGTGCCTTTCGGCTAGGGACCTACGAGCAGTACTTC. This codes for CSAFRLGTYEQYF.

The rearrangement links TRBV29-1 to TRBJ2-5; D is unclear. Germline CDR1 is SQVTM and CDR2 is ANQGSEA. Between the trimmed V and J ends, which lost 4 bases and 2 bases, there was a span of 23 bases. The CDR3 sequence is 17 residues long. The CDR3 is CSVVIPTYTSRQETQYF. The CDR3 DNA is TGCAGCGTTGTAATCCCCACCTATACATCCCGGCAAGAGACCCAGTACTTC.

The chain recombines TRBV5-1 with TRBJ1-1; D unresolved. CDR3 size: 13 residues. Germline values: CDR1 SGHRS, CDR2 YFSETQ. Trimming left V 4 bases short and J 10 bases short, with 17 bases between. The CDR3 region has the DNA TGCGCCAGCAGCCCCAGCACGGGGTCAGGAGCTTTCTTT. Translation gives CASSPSTGSGAFF.

This clonotype was picked up a small number of times. The CDR3 loop is CASTPGGGTEAFF. As DNA, the CDR3 is TGTGCCAGCACCCCCGGGGGTGGAACTGAAGCTTTCTTT. J is TRBJ1-1 and V is TRBV2, with a weak D call TRBD1 (5 bases). This CDR3 has 13 residues. Trimming removed 7 bases at V and 5 bases at J, with 14 bases between. The germline V gene has CDR1 SNHLY and CDR2 FYNNEI.

This rearrangement joins TRBV20-1 to TRBJ2-1, with D hard to call. Germline V lookup: CDR1 DFQATT, CDR2 SNEGSKA (reference sequence). The CDR3 has 11 residues. With 0 bases removed from V and 12 bases from J, the gap between germline ends came to 9 bases. The CDR3 DNA follows: TGCAGTGCTAGAGATCGGAGTGGGCAGTTCTTC. It yields the protein CSARDRSGQFF.

The chain couples TRBV12-3 or TRBV12-4 to TRBJ1-5; 7 bases are shared with TRBD1. V shed 7 bases, J shed 2 bases, and the junction held 8 bases outside the gene matches. There are 15 residues in the CDR3. For the CDR3, the DNA is TGTGCCAGCACCAAGACAGGGCCTGGCAATCAGCCCCAGCATTTT. This codes for CASTKTGPGNQPQHF.

This clonotype came up a few times. The gene calls are TRBV6-6 and TRBJ1-3; TRBD1 is a possible D gene (5 bases). Germline CDR1 is MNHNY and CDR2 is SVGAGI (reference sequence). V was cut by 2 bases and J by 2 bases, with 10 bases left in between. The CDR3 loop spans 15 amino acids. Here the CDR3 reads CASSYVGAPGNTIYF. The CDR3 coding sequence is TGTGCCAGCAGTTACGTTGGGGCCCCTGGAAACACCATATATTTT.

V gene TRBV29-1 combines with J gene TRBJ2-3; D is ambiguous. V dropped 0 bases and J dropped 3 bases, with 10 bases sitting between them. This CDR3 spans 14 amino acids. Germline loops: CDR1 SQVTM, CDR2 ANQGSEA. The CDR3 reads CSVEDGARTDTQYF. CDR3 nucleotide sequence: TGCAGCGTTGAAGATGGAGCCAGGACAGATACGCAGTATTTT.

This clonotype was detected a few times. CDR3 sequence reads: CASSDPQAGSVGEQFF. As DNA, the CDR3 is TGCGCCAGCAGTGACCCTCAGGCAGGGTCCGTCGGTGAGCAGTTCTTC. This sequence joins TRBV10-1 and TRBJ2-1; D might be TRBD1 (5 bases). The V and J ends lost 3 bases and 9 bases respectively, with 21 bases between them. Germline V gene lookup returns CDR1 WNHNN and CDR2 SYGVQD (reference sequence). This CDR3 contains 16 residues.

To note about this clonotype: A read error may account for a junction end that differs from germline. The chain is built from TRBV3-1 and TRBJ1-2; no clear D gene. From germline, CDR1 is LGHDT and CDR2 YNNKEL (reference sequence). The CDR3 is 14 amino acids. This CDR3 is CASSQEEFNYGYTF. The CDR3 DNA reads TGTGCCAGCAGTCAAGAGGAATTCAACTATGGCTACACCTTC.

The genes are TRBV29-1 and TRBJ2-7, with D perhaps matching TRBD1 or TRBD2 (5 bases each). CDR1 SQVTM and CDR2 ANQGSEA come from the germline V gene. The CDR3 is 13 amino acids. The V end was cut by 4 bases, the J end by 7 bases, with 17 bases between. The CDR3 region is CSVAGTSSTEQYF. The CDR3 coding sequence is TGCAGCGTTGCAGGGACCTCGTCCACTGAGCAGTACTTC.

The chain recombines TRBV2 with TRBJ2-4, with 10 bases that match TRBD2. The length of the CDR3 is 16 residues. CDR1 and CDR2 from the germline V gene are SNHLY and FYNNEI. With 3 bases clipped from V and 0 bases from J, the junction kept 2 bases outside the gene matches. The chain's CDR3 is CASSEGTSEAKNIQYF. CDR3 DNA: TGTGCCAGCAGTGAGGGGACTAGCGAAGCCAAAAACATTCAGTACTTC.

This clonotype was observed a handful of times. V and J are TRBV7-8 and TRBJ2-5, with D possibly TRBD1 on 6 matching bases. The length of the CDR3 is 15 residues. Per the germline V gene, CDR1 is SGHVS and CDR2 is FQNEAQ. V was clipped by 5 bases and J by 2 bases, with 15 bases between them. The CDR3 loop reads CASSLHMTGQETQYF. CDR3 in DNA: TGTGCCAGCAGCCTTCATATGACAGGACAAGAGACCCAGTACTTC. Together with reference TRBV7-8 and TRBJ2-5, the CDR3 gives the full variable domain: GAGVSQSPRYKVAKRGQDVALRCDPISGHVSLFWYQQALGQGPEFLTYFQNEAQLDKSGLPSDRFFAERPEGSVSTLKIQRTQQEDSAVYLCASSLHMTGQETQYFGPGTRLLVL.